The 13 T cell receptor beta chains reported below all come from one sample, sequenced in a study of T cell responses to AZD1222 COVID-19 vaccine. The method was immunoSEQ multiplex PCR; TCRdb's version includes in-frame clones alone and lacks a portion of them. The data contain some 200,000 clones, about nine tenths of them singletons. Sample: peripheral blood, taken on day 0 of AZD1222 vaccination. These receptors all stem from an adult in good health.

V gene TRBV7-3 combines with J gene TRBJ1-2; TRBD1 matches at 9 bases. Germline V lookup: CDR1 SGHTA, CDR2 FQGTGA. Germline trimming cut 5 bases from V and 2 bases from J; bases unmatched to any gene: 6. This CDR3 region has 15 residues. In DNA form, the CDR3 reads TGTGCCAGCAGCCTAGAAGGGACAGGGAACTATGGCTACACCTTC. As protein: CASSLEGTGNYGYTF.

The V gene is TRBV4-2, the J gene TRBJ2-5; 16 positions match TRBD2. CDR3 size: 18 residues. Germline V gene lookup returns CDR1 LGHNA and CDR2 YNFKEQ. V lost 4 bases to trimming and J lost 3 bases; unmatched junction nucleotides: 8. CDR3 in DNA: TGTGCCAGCAGCCGAAAAACCGGGACTAGCGGGAGGGAAGAGACCCAGTACTTC. It encodes CASSRKTGTSGREETQYF.

This chain links TRBV6-2 or TRBV6-3 with TRBJ2-1; maybe TRBD1 (5 bases). In germline, CDR1 is MNHEY, CDR2 SVGEGT. The CDR3 has 15 amino acids. Trimming took off 5 bases at V and 0 bases at J, with 11 bases between the two ends. The CDR3 DNA is TGTGCCAGCAGTCTTATCGACAGCTCCTACAATGAGCAGTTCTTC. Residues: CASSLIDSSYNEQFF.

This clone occurred a few times. This chain uses TRBV6-4 with TRBJ2-3; TRBD2 matches at 10 bases. CDR3 length: 18 residues. The V segment lost 0 bases and the J segment 2 bases; nucleotides outside the gene matches: 8. Germline V lookup: CDR1 MRHNA, CDR2 SNTAGT. This CDR3 is CASSDSFSLAGDTDTQYF. Written as DNA, the CDR3 is TGTGCCAGCAGTGACTCGTTCAGTCTAGCGGGGGACACAGATACGCAGTATTTT.

The chain has TRBV18 and TRBJ1-5; 7 nucleotides align to TRBD1. This CDR3 has 15 amino acids. V was clipped by 4 bases and J by 0 bases; unmatched bases: 3. Germline lookup yields CDR1 KGHSH and CDR2 LQKENI. The CDR3 loop reads CASSLGTASNQPQHF. In nucleotides, the CDR3 is TGTGCCAGCTCACTGGGGACAGCTAGCAATCAGCCCCAGCATTTT.

This sequence joins TRBV6-5 and TRBJ2-1; TRBD1 matches 10 bases. The CDR3 consists of 15 residues. Germline assignment: CDR1 MNHEY and CDR2 SVGAGI. V lost 0 bases to trimming and J lost 7 bases; unmatched junction nucleotides: 3. This CDR3 reads CASSYSGDRGNEQFF. CDR3 in DNA: TGTGCCAGCAGTTACTCGGGGGACAGGGGAAATGAGCAGTTCTTC.

The rearrangement links TRBV19 to TRBJ2-7, with 9 bases aligning to TRBD2. The CDR3 totals 15 residues. The V segment lost 6 bases and the J segment 6 bases; nucleotides outside the gene matches: 12. Germline V gene data show CDR1 as LNHDA and CDR2 as SQIVND (reference sequence). The CDR3 nucleotides read TGTGCCAGTAGGCCCGGGACTAGCATTTCCGGCGAGCAGTACTTC. Its protein is CASRPGTSISGEQYF.

The rearrangement uses TRBV5-4 and TRBJ2-7; D is unclear. The germline V and J ends were trimmed by 0 bases and 0 bases, with 4 bases remaining between them. Per germline, CDR1 SGHNT and CDR2 YYREEE (reference sequence). The CDR3 runs 13 residues. The CDR3 protein is CASSLAASYEQYF. The CDR3 DNA sequence: TGTGCCAGCAGCTTGGCGGCCTCCTACGAGCAGTACTTC.

The rearrangement links TRBV7-3 to TRBJ2-1; 7 bases match TRBD2. The germline V gene encodes CDR1 SGHTA and CDR2 FQGTGA. This CDR3 has 15 residues. V shed 2 bases and J 2 bases; nucleotides not matched to a gene: 3. Here the CDR3 reads CASSLLAATYNEQFF. In nucleotides, the CDR3 is TGTGCCAGCAGCTTACTAGCGGCAACCTACAATGAGCAGTTCTTC.

In nucleotides, the CDR3 is TGCGCCAGCAGCCAAGATTGGACAGATGGTCAGCCCCAGCATTTT. Amino acid sequence: CASSQDWTDGQPQHF. The chain joins TRBV4-3 to TRBJ1-5; TRBD1 might be the D (6 bases). V lost 0 bases and J lost 6, with 12 bases in between. This CDR3 has 15 residues. Germline CDR1 LGHNA, CDR2 YSLEER.

The CDR3 nucleotides read TGTGCCAGCAGTTTACCCCGGGGCGAGCAGTACTTC. It translates to CASSLPRGEQYF. V is TRBV27 and J is TRBJ2-7, with D perhaps matching TRBD2 (5 bases). The V and J ends lost 2 bases and 6 bases respectively, with 8 bases between them. The CDR3 consists of 12 residues. CDR1 and CDR2 (germline): MNHEY, SMNVEV (reference sequence).

The gene calls are TRBV2 and TRBJ2-5; TRBD2 might be the D (7 bases). This CDR3 is 14 amino acids long. Trimming pared 1 base from V and 4 bases from J, leaving 10 bases between. Looked up from germline, CDR1 is SNHLY and CDR2 is FYNNEI. For the CDR3, the DNA is TGTGCCAGCAGTGAAGGAGGGGGGGGAGAGACCCAGTACTTC. Translated: CASSEGGGGETQYF. The complete variable domain, with remaining parts taken from reference TRBV2 and TRBJ2-5, reads EPEVTQTPSHQVTQMGQEVILRCVPISNHLYFYWYRQILGQKVEFLVSFYNNEISEKSEIFDDQFSVERPDGSNFTLKIRSTKLEDSAMYFCASSEGGGGETQYFGPGTRLLVL.

The chain recombines TRBV27 with TRBJ1-4; no definite D call. Germline assignment: CDR1 MNHEY and CDR2 SMNVEV (reference sequence). V lost 5 bases, J lost 5 bases, and 12 bases lay in between. CDR3 size: 14 residues. This CDR3 reads CASSVQRKNEKLFF. The CDR3 DNA reads as TGTGCCAGCAGTGTACAAAGGAAAAATGAAAAACTGTTTTTT.